A selection of T cell receptor beta chains follows, all from one sample in a study of cytomegalovirus exposure and HLA in healthy donors. This table comes from immunoSEQ multiplex PCR, and its TCRdb copy is limited to in-frame clones, with some not included. Among 180,000 or so clones listed, roughly 80% were seen once. The sequenced sample consisted of PBMCs. All receptors come from a woman in her late teens or twenties in good health and CMV-seronegative. Both conserved end residues are part of each CDR3. The D gene is left open where the match is weak. Size is omitted from some rows. Given values are once, few, many or a class for expanded clones.

d_call,clone_size,v_call,j_call,cdr3_aa,cdr3_nt
.,.,TRBV21-1,TRBJ2-7,CASIRNFRASGGGMNEQYF,TGTGCCAGCATTAGGAATTTTAGGGCTAGCGGGGGGGGAATGAACGAGCAGTACTTC
.,.,TRBV6-1,TRBJ1-3,CASPWEAGNTIYF,TGTGCCAGCCCCTGGGAGGCTGGAAACACCATATATTTT
TRBD1,.,TRBV27,TRBJ1-4,CASSLYGTVEIEKLFF,TGTGCCAGCAGTTTATATGGGACAGTTGAAATAGAAAAACTGTTTTTT
TRBD2,.,TRBV7-6,TRBJ2-1,CASSLVMGLAGEQFF,TGTGCCAGCAGCTTAGTTATGGGACTAGCGGGGGAGCAGTTCTTC
TRBD2,.,TRBV7-9,TRBJ2-5,CASSITSAHGTQYF,TGTGCCAGCAGCATCACTAGCGCACACGGGACCCAGTACTTC
TRBD1,.,TRBV29-1,TRBJ1-1,CSGGQGTEAFF,TGCAGCGGTGGACAGGGGACTGAAGCTTTCTTT
.,.,TRBV5-4,TRBJ2-2,CASSLGLALTGELFF,TGTGCCAGCAGCTTGGGGCTAGCGTTAACCGGGGAGCTGTTTTTT
.,.,TRBV11-2,TRBJ1-3,CASSLRGRSGNTIYF,TGTGCCAGCAGCTTACGGGGGAGGTCTGGAAACACCATATATTTT
.,few,TRBV30,TRBJ1-5,CAWSRDSNQPQHF,TGTGCCTGGAGCCGGGACTCAAATCAGCCCCAGCATTTT
TRBD2,.,TRBV19,TRBJ2-1,CASSHVGGGAGSYNEQFF,TGTGCCAGTAGTCACGTCGGGGGGGGCGCCGGCTCCTACAATGAGCAGTTCTTC
.,.,TRBV18,TRBJ1-4,CASSESLQGATNEKLFF,TGTGCCAGCTCCGAGTCCCTACAGGGCGCAACTAATGAAAAACTGTTTTTT
.,.,TRBV9,TRBJ2-7,CASSVQGLTYEQYF,TGTGCCAGCAGCGTCCAGGGGTTAACCTACGAGCAGTACTTC
TRBD2,.,TRBV7-9,TRBJ2-1,CSSSLIAGGPGNEQFF,TGTTCCAGCAGCTTAATAGCGGGAGGGCCGGGTAATGAGCAGTTCTTC
.,.,TRBV25-1,TRBJ2-7,CASGEARPYEQYF,TGTGCCAGCGGGGAGGCTAGACCCTACGAGCAGTACTTC
TRBD1,.,TRBV5-6,TRBJ1-2,CASSPTRDRGRHGDGYTF,TGTGCCAGCAGCCCCACCCGGGACAGGGGGCGACATGGCGATGGCTACACCTTC
TRBD1,few,TRBV7-9,TRBJ1-4,CSSSTLQGGNEKLFF,TGTTCCAGCAGCACCCTACAGGGGGGGAATGAAAAACTGTTTTTT
.,.,TRBV5-1,TRBJ2-7,CASSLGVASYEQYF,TGCGCCAGCAGCTTGGGGGTAGCGTCCTACGAGCAGTACTTC
TRBD2,.,TRBV27,TRBJ2-1,CASSLTGTSGNNEQFF,TGTGCCAGCAGTCTAACCGGGACTAGCGGAAACAATGAGCAGTTCTTC
TRBD2,once,TRBV4-2,TRBJ2-5,CASSQVPREVGQETQYF,TGTGCCAGCAGCCAAGTACCCCGGGAGGTTGGCCAAGAGACCCAGTACTTC
.,.,TRBV28,TRBJ2-7,CASSFQGNYEQYF,TGTGCCAGCAGTTTCCAGGGGAACTACGAGCAGTACTTC
TRBD2,.,TRBV5-6,TRBJ2-2,CASSLLADAWTGELFF,TGTGCCAGCAGCTTGCTAGCGGATGCTTGGACTGGGGAGCTGTTTTTT
.,.,TRBV5-1,TRBJ1-5,CASSLGGRGSNQPQHF,TGCGCCAGCAGCTTGGGCGGGCGAGGTAGCAATCAGCCCCAGCATTTT
.,.,TRBV6-5,TRBJ1-1,CASSSENTEAFF,TGTGCCAGCAGTTCAGAAAACACTGAAGCTTTCTTT
.,.,TRBV29-1,TRBJ2-1,CSVFSTTREDEQFF,TGCAGCGTTTTTTCTACCACCCGCGAAGATGAGCAGTTCTTC
.,.,TRBV7-2,TRBJ1-5,CASSLVPGPNQPQHF,TGTGCCAGCAGCTTAGTTCCAGGGCCCAATCAGCCCCAGCATTTT
TRBD2,.,TRBV5-1,TRBJ2-1,CASSVGGLLDEQFF,TGCGCCAGCAGCGTGGGAGGGCTTTTGGATGAGCAGTTCTTC
TRBD1,.,TRBV11-3,TRBJ2-7,CASSLGTGEQYF,TGTGCCAGCAGCTTAGGGACAGGCGAGCAGTACTTC
.,.,TRBV27,TRBJ1-2,CASGAPGVGGYTF,TGTGCCAGCGGGGCCCCAGGGGTAGGTGGCTACACCTTC
.,.,TRBV2,TRBJ2-1,CASSDEGGSYNEQFF,TGTGCCAGCAGTGATGAGGGTGGCTCCTACAATGAGCAGTTCTTC
.,.,TRBV2,TRBJ1-2,CASSVGGYGYTF,TGTGCCAGCAGTGTGGGGGGATATGGCTACACCTTC
.,.,TRBV4-3,TRBJ2-7,CASSQQARGEYEQYF,TGCGCCAGCAGCCAACAAGCCAGGGGAGAGTACGAGCAGTACTTC
.,few,TRBV4-2,TRBJ1-2,CASSLSDSNYGYTF,TGTGCCAGCAGCCTCTCGGACAGCAACTATGGCTACACCTTC
TRBD2,.,TRBV5-1,TRBJ2-3,CASSLVLAGGTDTQYF,TGCGCCAGCAGCTTGGTTCTAGCGGGAGGCACAGATACGCAGTATTTT
.,.,TRBV2,TRBJ1-5,CASRRAGPEPQHF,TGTGCCAGCAGACGAGCGGGACCGGAACCCCAGCATTTT
TRBD2,.,TRBV5-1,TRBJ2-7,CASSFVAGAYEQYF,TGCGCCAGCAGCTTCGTAGCGGGAGCCTACGAGCAGTACTTC
.,.,TRBV6-5,TRBJ1-1,CASGELEAFF,TGTGCCAGCGGTGAGCTTGAAGCTTTCTTT
TRBD2,.,TRBV7-3,TRBJ2-1,CASSLVGLPDNEQFF,TGTGCCAGCAGCTTGGTGGGACTACCAGACAATGAGCAGTTCTTC
TRBD1,.,TRBV27,TRBJ2-7,CASSSPGTASYEQYF,TGTGCCAGCAGTTCCCCCGGGACAGCCTCCTACGAGCAGTACTTC
.,.,TRBV11-2,TRBJ1-4,CASSLAREKLFF,TGTGCCAGCAGCTTAGCCAGGGAAAAACTGTTTTTT
TRBD1,once,TRBV19,TRBJ1-2,CASSILRGQGYTF,TGTGCCAGTAGTATTCTCAGGGGGCAAGGCTACACCTTC
TRBD2,.,TRBV2,TRBJ2-1,CASSETGGSSYNEQFF,TGTGCCAGCAGTGAAACGGGCGGGAGCTCCTACAATGAGCAGTTCTTC
TRBD2,few,TRBV7-2,TRBJ2-1,CASSLTSGSTYNEQFF,TGTGCCAGCAGCCTTACTAGCGGGAGTACCTACAATGAGCAGTTCTTC
.,.,TRBV6-5,TRBJ1-4,CASRPTAVNEKLFF,TGTGCCAGCAGACCGACAGCCGTTAATGAAAAACTGTTTTTT
.,.,TRBV2,TRBJ2-1,CASSELFPGLGSYNEQFF,TGTGCCAGCAGTGAATTGTTTCCGGGTCTCGGCTCCTACAATGAGCAGTTCTTC
TRBD1,.,TRBV6-5,TRBJ1-1,CASSWDRDTEAFF,TGTGCCAGCAGTTGGGACAGGGACACTGAAGCTTTCTTT
TRBD1,.,TRBV6-1,TRBJ1-1,CARGQVTEAFF,TGTGCCCGTGGACAGGTCACTGAAGCTTTCTTT
TRBD1,.,TRBV30,TRBJ1-1,CAWSVQGVSAAFF,TGTGCCTGGAGTGTGCAGGGGGTAAGTGCAGCTTTCTTT
TRBD2,.,TRBV13,TRBJ2-1,CASSQAGSGGYNEQFF,TGTGCCAGCAGCCAAGCGGGTAGCGGGGGGTACAATGAGCAGTTCTTC
TRBD1,.,TRBV7-9,TRBJ1-2,CASSQGQAPNYGYTF,TGTGCCAGCAGCCAAGGACAGGCTCCTAACTATGGCTACACCTTC
TRBD2,.,TRBV28,TRBJ2-1,CASSLWTSGNVRRYNEQFF,TGTGCCAGCAGTTTATGGACTAGCGGGAACGTACGGAGATACAATGAGCAGTTCTTC
.,few,TRBV6-7,TRBJ2-5,CASSYDSGGDETQYF,TGTGCCAGCAGTTACGATTCTGGGGGCGATGAGACCCAGTACTTC